Listed here are 3 T cell receptor beta chains from one sample, sequenced in a study of CD8 T cells in Susac syndrome (dated by TCRdb to the late 2010s). The method behind the library was the immunoSEQ multiplex PCR assay. RNA was extracted using the RNeasy kit, and about 0.45 to 1 ug of the RNA was reverse transcribed with random hexamers. Starting from the raw public reads, TCRdb applied fastp trimming at Q25, assembled clones with MiXCR and retained in-frame beta chains. Rows matching on CDR3 protein sequence are summarized as one entry with the most common DNA and genes. This sample comprises around 180,000 distinct CDR3 sequences, around 95% of them detected only once. The ten largest clones add up to around 0.16% of the sample. Sequencing input: CD8+ T cells from PBMCs. The receptors originated from a human donor with multiple sclerosis.

The chain is built from TRBV2 and TRBJ2-3; D unresolved. Germline V gene data show CDR1 as SNHLY and CDR2 as FYNNEI. Between the trimmed V and J ends, which lost 3 bases and 4 bases, there was a span of 8 bases. CDR3 length: 13 residues. CDR3 nucleotide sequence: TGTGCCAGCAGTGAGGGTTCCGCAGATACGCAGTATTTT. Translation gives CASSEGSADTQYF.

The V and J genes are TRBV5-1 and TRBJ2-1, with a weak D call TRBD2 (5 bases). V shed 3 bases and J shed 2 bases, with 12 bases lying between them. CDR3 size: 15 residues. CDR1 and CDR2 from the germline V gene are SGHRS and YFSETQ. The CDR3 nucleotides read TGCGCCAGCAGCTGGACGGGGTTAACCTACAATGAGCAGTTCTTC. Translated, it gives CASSWTGLTYNEQFF.

The chain combines TRBV20-1 with TRBJ2-1; TRBD1 aligns across 7 bases. Unmatched junction bases numbered 6, after V lost 4 bases and J lost 3 bases. Per the germline V gene, CDR1 is DFQATT and CDR2 is SNEGSKA (reference sequence). This CDR3 is 14 amino acids long. The CDR3 bases are TGCAGTGCTAAACCGGGACAGAACTACAATGAGCAGTTCTTC. Protein product: CSAKPGQNYNEQFF.